These T cell receptor beta chains were read from a single sample in a study of CD8+ T cells in alopecia areata. The data were produced by immunoSEQ multiplex PCR, yet TCRdb's version contains in-frame clones alone and is incomplete. Of around 100,000 clones in the sample, around 59% were seen once. Sequences were obtained from CD4+ T cells sorted from blood. The receptors here all came from a human donor in good health. The CDR3 runs from the conserved cysteine through the conserved F or W. A D gene is named only where the DNA matches it firmly. Expanded clones are given a class, and other clones once, few, many or no size at all.

CDR3 DNA: TGCGCCAGCAGCTTGTTAGGGGGGGAGACCCAGTACTTC
CDR3 protein: CASSLLGGETQYF
V gene: TRBV5-1
D gene: -
clone size: few
J gene: TRBJ2-5

CDR3 DNA: TGTGCCAGCAGTCCCGTTGGGGAAGGGGCTTTCTTT
CDR3 protein: CASSPVGEGAFF
V gene: TRBV27
D gene: -
clone size: -
J gene: TRBJ1-1

CDR3 DNA: TGTGCCTGGAGAGCAGGGGGAGGCACAGATACGCAGTATTTT
CDR3 protein: CAWRAGGGTDTQYF
V gene: TRBV30
D gene: TRBD1
clone size: -
J gene: TRBJ2-3

CDR3 DNA: TGTGCCAGCAGCTTAGCAGGGGGGAATTCACCCCTCCACTTT
CDR3 protein: CASSLAGGNSPLHF
V gene: TRBV11-1
D gene: -
clone size: -
J gene: TRBJ1-6

CDR3 DNA: TGTGCCAGCAGCTTAGGACAAGGCTACAATGAGCAGTTCTTC
CDR3 protein: CASSLGQGYNEQFF
V gene: TRBV7-9
D gene: -
clone size: few
J gene: TRBJ2-1

CDR3 DNA: TGCAGCGTGAGCGGGCGGGGAGACTATGGCTACACCTTC
CDR3 protein: CSVSGRGDYGYTF
V gene: TRBV29-1
D gene: -
clone size: -
J gene: TRBJ1-2

CDR3 DNA: TGTGCCAGTAGACGTACAGGGGGAGATACGCAGTATTTT
CDR3 protein: CASRRTGGDTQYF
V gene: TRBV19
D gene: TRBD1
clone size: few
J gene: TRBJ2-3

CDR3 DNA: TGTGCCAGCAGCTTAGTATGGGAGACCCAGTACTTC
CDR3 protein: CASSLVWETQYF
V gene: TRBV11-2
D gene: -
clone size: -
J gene: TRBJ2-5

CDR3 DNA: TGTGCCAGCAGCCGGGAAGAGACCCAGTACTTC
CDR3 protein: CASSREETQYF
V gene: TRBV7-9
D gene: -
clone size: few
J gene: TRBJ2-5

CDR3 DNA: TGTGCCAGCAGCTTAGCCCAAGGACAGTCTGAAGCTTTCTTT
CDR3 protein: CASSLAQGQSEAFF
V gene: TRBV7-8
D gene: -
clone size: few
J gene: TRBJ1-1

CDR3 DNA: TGCAGCGTTGAAGAGCCACAATCCGAGCAGTACTTC
CDR3 protein: CSVEEPQSEQYF
V gene: TRBV29-1
D gene: -
clone size: -
J gene: TRBJ2-7

CDR3 DNA: TGTGCCAGCAGTCGGGACTATAACAATGAGCAGTTCTTC
CDR3 protein: CASSRDYNNEQFF
V gene: TRBV2
D gene: TRBD2
clone size: -
J gene: TRBJ2-1

CDR3 DNA: TGTGCCAGTACCAAGTTTGGGACAGGAGCCTCTGGGGCCAACGTCCTGACTTTC
CDR3 protein: CASTKFGTGASGANVLTF
V gene: TRBV19
D gene: TRBD1
clone size: -
J gene: TRBJ2-6

CDR3 DNA: TGTGCCATCAGTGAGAGGGTAGCGGGGCCCTCGGGGGACCAGTACTTC
CDR3 protein: CAISERVAGPSGDQYF
V gene: TRBV10-3
D gene: TRBD2
clone size: once
J gene: TRBJ2-5

CDR3 DNA: TGTGCCAGCAGCGTACAGGGCGCCAAAGAGACCCAGTACTTC
CDR3 protein: CASSVQGAKETQYF
V gene: TRBV7-9
D gene: -
clone size: -
J gene: TRBJ2-5

CDR3 DNA: TGTGCCAGCAGCCGAGAGGTCAGACCCTCTGGGGCCAACGTCCTGACTTTC
CDR3 protein: CASSREVRPSGANVLTF
V gene: TRBV7-2
D gene: -
clone size: many
J gene: TRBJ2-6

CDR3 DNA: TGCAGCGTTGGCCCTGGTGGGGGGAGCTCTGGGGCCAACGTCCTGACTTTC
CDR3 protein: CSVGPGGGSSGANVLTF
V gene: TRBV29-1
D gene: -
clone size: many
J gene: TRBJ2-6

CDR3 DNA: TGCGCCAGCAGCCAAGATGTAGTAGCGGGAACGGGTGAGCAGTTCTTC
CDR3 protein: CASSQDVVAGTGEQFF
V gene: TRBV4-3
D gene: TRBD2
clone size: -
J gene: TRBJ2-1

CDR3 DNA: TGCAGCGTCGACCGGGGCACAGATACGCAGTATTTT
CDR3 protein: CSVDRGTDTQYF
V gene: TRBV29-1
D gene: -
clone size: -
J gene: TRBJ2-3

CDR3 DNA: TGTGCCAGCAGTGAATTAGGCCTTCCTAGTCCCGCTTTCTTT
CDR3 protein: CASSELGLPSPAFF
V gene: TRBV25-1
D gene: -
clone size: -
J gene: TRBJ1-1

CDR3 DNA: TGTGCCAGCAGCCCAGGCGGGACAGGGGCCCTCAACTTC
CDR3 protein: CASSPGGTGALNF
V gene: TRBV7-2
D gene: TRBD1
clone size: -
J gene: TRBJ2-4

CDR3 DNA: TGTGCCAGCAGTTTATTACAGACCACTGAAGCTTTCTTT
CDR3 protein: CASSLLQTTEAFF
V gene: TRBV27
D gene: -
clone size: -
J gene: TRBJ1-1

CDR3 DNA: TGTGCCAGCAGCTCCGACGGGGGCACTGAAGCTTTCTTT
CDR3 protein: CASSSDGGTEAFF
V gene: TRBV7-9
D gene: -
clone size: -
J gene: TRBJ1-1

CDR3 DNA: TGTGCCAGCAGCTTAGGGAGCGGGGAGACCCAGTACTTC
CDR3 protein: CASSLGSGETQYF
V gene: TRBV7-2
D gene: -
clone size: -
J gene: TRBJ2-5

CDR3 DNA: TGCGCCAGCAGCCCGGGACAGCTAAACTATGGCTACACCTTC
CDR3 protein: CASSPGQLNYGYTF
V gene: TRBV5-1
D gene: TRBD1
clone size: once
J gene: TRBJ1-2

CDR3 DNA: TGTGCCAGTAGGCTATCTAGATCCCAGGGGGACACTGAAGCTTTCTTT
CDR3 protein: CASRLSRSQGDTEAFF
V gene: TRBV19
D gene: TRBD1
clone size: few
J gene: TRBJ1-1

CDR3 DNA: TGCGCCAGCAGCCCCGGACTGCAGAACACCGGGGAGCTGTTTTTT
CDR3 protein: CASSPGLQNTGELFF
V gene: TRBV5-1
D gene: -
clone size: few
J gene: TRBJ2-2

CDR3 DNA: TGCAGCGTTGAACTTGGACAGTTCTCCTACGAGCAGTACTTC
CDR3 protein: CSVELGQFSYEQYF
V gene: TRBV29-1
D gene: -
clone size: -
J gene: TRBJ2-7

CDR3 DNA: TGCGCCAGCAGCCCGGTAGCTACCTACAATGAGCAGTTCTTC
CDR3 protein: CASSPVATYNEQFF
V gene: TRBV5-1
D gene: -
clone size: -
J gene: TRBJ2-1

CDR3 DNA: TGCGCCAGCAGCCAAGAGGCCGGTAGGACCGGGGAGCTGTTTTTT
CDR3 protein: CASSQEAGRTGELFF
V gene: TRBV4-3
D gene: -
clone size: -
J gene: TRBJ2-2

CDR3 DNA: TGTGCCAGCTCCGGGACTAGCGTAGCAGATACGCAGTATTTT
CDR3 protein: CASSGTSVADTQYF
V gene: TRBV2
D gene: TRBD2
clone size: -
J gene: TRBJ2-3

CDR3 DNA: TGTGCCAGCAGCTTTTCGAGCCCGGGGGGCTACACCTTC
CDR3 protein: CASSFSSPGGYTF
V gene: TRBV5-6
D gene: -
clone size: -
J gene: TRBJ1-2

CDR3 DNA: TGTGCCAGCAGCTTAGTGGCCAGCGGAGGGAGGACCGGGGAGCTGTTTTTT
CDR3 protein: CASSLVASGGRTGELFF
V gene: TRBV7-2
D gene: -
clone size: -
J gene: TRBJ2-2

CDR3 DNA: TGTGCCAGCTCACCGCCTAACAGGGACACCGGGGAGCTGTTTTTT
CDR3 protein: CASSPPNRDTGELFF
V gene: TRBV18
D gene: -
clone size: -
J gene: TRBJ2-2

CDR3 DNA: TGTGCCAGCAGTTACGGTGCCAGGGCAGAGACCCAGTACTTC
CDR3 protein: CASSYGARAETQYF
V gene: TRBV6-5
D gene: -
clone size: few
J gene: TRBJ2-5

CDR3 DNA: TGCAGCGTGGGACAGGGGGAAGAGACCCAGTACTTC
CDR3 protein: CSVGQGEETQYF
V gene: TRBV29-1
D gene: TRBD1
clone size: -
J gene: TRBJ2-5

CDR3 DNA: TGTGCCAGCAGTGAACTCTCTGGGGCCAACGTCCTGACTTTC
CDR3 protein: CASSELSGANVLTF
V gene: TRBV2
D gene: -
clone size: medium-sized
J gene: TRBJ2-6

CDR3 DNA: TGTGCCAGCAGCTTAGGGCCGGGGCAGGGAACAGATACGCAGTATTTT
CDR3 protein: CASSLGPGQGTDTQYF
V gene: TRBV7-2
D gene: -
clone size: few
J gene: TRBJ2-3

CDR3 DNA: TGTGCCAGCAGTGGACAGGGGCCACGAGAGACCCAGTACTTC
CDR3 protein: CASSGQGPRETQYF
V gene: TRBV6-5
D gene: TRBD1
clone size: -
J gene: TRBJ2-5

CDR3 DNA: TGTGCCAGCAGCCAAGGACAGCTCTCCTACAATGAGCAGTTCTTC
CDR3 protein: CASSQGQLSYNEQFF
V gene: TRBV14
D gene: -
clone size: -
J gene: TRBJ2-1

CDR3 DNA: TGTGCCTGGAGGGAGGTAGGACCCTCACCCCTCCACTTT
CDR3 protein: CAWREVGPSPLHF
V gene: TRBV30
D gene: -
clone size: -
J gene: TRBJ1-6

CDR3 DNA: TGTGCCAGCAGCGTAGCGTCCGGAGCCCCCTATGGCTACACCTTC
CDR3 protein: CASSVASGAPYGYTF
V gene: TRBV9
D gene: -
clone size: -
J gene: TRBJ1-2

CDR3 DNA: TGTGCCAGCAGCGTGGACAGGATGAACACTGAAGCTTTCTTT
CDR3 protein: CASSVDRMNTEAFF
V gene: TRBV2
D gene: TRBD1
clone size: -
J gene: TRBJ1-1

CDR3 DNA: TGTGCTAGCAGCAGACAGGGCCGGGAGACCCAGTACTTC
CDR3 protein: CASSRQGRETQYF
V gene: TRBV7-7
D gene: TRBD1
clone size: -
J gene: TRBJ2-5

CDR3 DNA: TGTGCCAGCAGCCTTGAAGAGACCCAGTACTTC
CDR3 protein: CASSLEETQYF
V gene: TRBV5-6
D gene: -
clone size: -
J gene: TRBJ2-5

CDR3 DNA: TGCGCCAGCAGCTTGGAAGGACTTATCTACAATGAGCAGTTCTTC
CDR3 protein: CASSLEGLIYNEQFF
V gene: TRBV5-1
D gene: -
clone size: -
J gene: TRBJ2-1

CDR3 DNA: TGTGCCAGCAGCCGAGACAGGGGGAGCACTGAAGCTTTCTTT
CDR3 protein: CASSRDRGSTEAFF
V gene: TRBV5-4
D gene: TRBD1
clone size: few
J gene: TRBJ1-1

CDR3 DNA: TGTGCCTGGAGAGTCGCTGGGGCCAACGTCCTGACTTTC
CDR3 protein: CAWRVAGANVLTF
V gene: TRBV30
D gene: -
clone size: -
J gene: TRBJ2-6

CDR3 DNA: TGTGCCTGGAGTGTACAAGGCGTTACGTCTTTGGGCTTC
CDR3 protein: CAWSVQGVTSLGF
V gene: TRBV30
D gene: -
clone size: -
J gene: TRBJ2-7

CDR3 DNA: TGTGCCAGCAGCTTAGGAACTTTTGATACGCAGTATTTT
CDR3 protein: CASSLGTFDTQYF
V gene: TRBV11-1
D gene: -
clone size: once
J gene: TRBJ2-3

CDR3 DNA: TGTGCCAGCAGTGCCGGGACAGGGGGTTATCAGCCCCAGCATTTT
CDR3 protein: CASSAGTGGYQPQHF
V gene: TRBV6-5
D gene: TRBD1
clone size: once
J gene: TRBJ1-5